The T cell receptor (beta chain) under discussion was sequenced for a study of Tregs in tolerant kidney transplant recipients. CDR1 and CDR2 (germline): SGDLS, YYNGEE. V lost 5 bases and J 3 bases, leaving 18 bases between the germline ends. CDR3 length equals 16 residues. Produced via immunoSEQ multiplex PCR; TCRdb's table is partial and in-frame only. The repertoire table contains under 3,500 clones. Points on this clone: Its antigen is not identified. The read ends 3 residues shy of where the CDR3 ends; the end is completed using the germline J gene.

CFSE-labeled recipient PBMCs were cultured approximately 6 days with irradiated graft donor PBMCs, then FACS-sorted. The V call is TRBV9, the J call TRBJ2-1, with D tentatively TRBD2 (6 bases). The sample here was CD8+ T cells from blood cultured with allogeneic cells, taken before the transplant. The clonotype originates from a human patient who received a combined kidney and bone marrow transplant. Partial CDR3 DNA: TGTGCCAGCAGGGACCCCCGGGACGGGGGCTACAATGAG. It yields the protein CASRDPRDGGYNE. The full-length CDR3 reads as CASRDPRDGGYNEQFF.